This TCR beta chain was identified in a study of blood T cell repertoires in COVID-19. At the level of the study: Specimens from acute and convalescent COVID-19 originated in the United States, Italy and Spain. PBMCs, B-cell-depleted T cells, or T cells provided the cDNA or gDNA that made up the material.

Per the original methods: Estimation of nucleated cell counts relied on the amplification of reference gene primers. Clones were sequenced by immunoSEQ multiplex PCR, and TCRdb holds only the in-frame ones, with some missing. Clone size and the V and J calls come from that table; the DNA yielded D and trimming. The sample includes 270,000 or so clones, over 75% of them seen just once. Germline-derived CDR1 and CDR2 are SGHAT and FQNNGV. This CDR3 contains 13 residues. The V end lost 4 bases, the J end lost 1 base, and 7 bases lay between the germline ends. The chain joins TRBV11-2 to TRBJ1-1; no clear D gene. This TCR derives from a human donor in a cohort sampled during active COVID-19. Specimen: peripheral blood. Here the CDR3 reads CASSSARNTEAFF. CDR3 DNA sequence: TGTGCCAGCAGCTCCGCTAGGAACACTGAAGCTTTCTTT. The whole variable domain, filled in from reference TRBV11-2 and TRBJ1-1, reads EAGVAQSPRYKIIEKRQSVAFWCNPISGHATLYWYQQILGQGPKLLIQFQNNGVVDDSQLPKDRFSAERLKGVDSTLKIQPAKLEDSAVYLCASSSARNTEAFFGQGTRLTVV.